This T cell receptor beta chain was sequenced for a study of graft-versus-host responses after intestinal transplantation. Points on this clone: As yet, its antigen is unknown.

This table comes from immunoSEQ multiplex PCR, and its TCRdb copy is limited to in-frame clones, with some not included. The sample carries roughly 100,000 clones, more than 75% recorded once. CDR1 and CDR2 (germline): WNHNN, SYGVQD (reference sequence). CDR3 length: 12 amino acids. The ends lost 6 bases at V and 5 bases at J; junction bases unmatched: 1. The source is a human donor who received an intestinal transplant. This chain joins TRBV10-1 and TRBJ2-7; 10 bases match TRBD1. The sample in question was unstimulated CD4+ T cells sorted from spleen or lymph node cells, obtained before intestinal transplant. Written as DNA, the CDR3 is TGCGCCAGCAGCGACAGGGGGCACGAGCAGTACTTC. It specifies CASSDRGHEQYF.